This T cell receptor beta chain was identified in a study of blood T cell repertoires in COVID-19. Study as a whole: Whether acute or convalescent, the COVID-19 samples came from the United States, Italy and Spain. PBMCs, B-cell-depleted T cells, or T cells were the source of the cDNA or gDNA that made up the material.

Original analysis: By means of reference gene primer amplification, nucleated cell counts were estimated. The assay was immunoSEQ multiplex PCR, and TCRdb's table has in-frame clones only and misses some. V, J and clone size are taken as reported in that table, and D and trimming were inferred from the DNA itself. Among 170,000 or so clones listed, 70% to 90% were seen once. The germline gives CDR1 SGHKS, CDR2 YYEKEE (reference sequence). Trimming took 2 bases from V and 8 from J, leaving 16 bases between them. The CDR3 has 14 residues. The genes are TRBV5-5 and TRBJ1-2; D is unresolved. The sequenced material came from peripheral blood. This receptor was taken from a man between 50 and 59 years old with active or convalescent COVID-19. CDR3 region: CASSFGRIAGGYTF. CDR3 in DNA: TGTGCCAGCAGCTTTGGACGAATCGCGGGGGGCTACACCTTC.